This T cell receptor beta chain was sequenced for a study of blood T cell repertoires in COVID-19 (dated by TCRdb to the early 2020s). Looking at the study overall: Collaborator samples came from the United States, Italy and Spain and covered acute and convalescent phases of COVID-19. The material from the prospective study consisted of cDNA or gDNA derived from T cells, B-cell-depleted T cells, or PBMCs. Deeply sampled blood TCRbeta repertoires from subjects exposed to, actively infected with, or recovered from COVID-19 were included in the dataset. The repertoires were made available in a free public database intended to serve as a resource for research on the immune response to SARS-CoV-2. Samples were obtained from the ongoing ImmuneRACE study (first 160 participants) and from roughly 1,300 subjects provided by 6 global collaborators. A de-identified subject ID, COVID-19 status, age in years and sex were almost always included in the sample metadata. Where available, HLA class I and class II types were taken from metadata supplied by the sample provider and were not determined by assay-based typing. Overall results and qualifications from the work: The amount of clinical and demographic metadata varied by source and participant and was provided uncurated.

TCRbeta CDR3 regions were amplified from genomic DNA by means of the immunoSEQ Assay, a bias-controlled multiplex PCR. On the study's bioinformatics: Nucleated cell counts per sample were estimated from amplification of reference gene primers within the assay. To quantify the absolute abundance of each unique TCRbeta CDR3 rearrangement, sequence reads were collapsed and filtered. For each sample, productive Simpson clonality was calculated by taking the square root of Simpson's diversity index across productive rearrangements. What TCRdb holds here is the immuneACCESS table cut down to in-frame rearrangements. Part of the clones is not present; checked against another copy, under half of the missing clones reflect an unresolved V gene, and the others are unexplained. Clone size and the V and J calls come from that table; the DNA yielded D and trimming. In this sample the table shows 150,000 to 200,000 clones, around nine tenths of which occur a single time. The ten largest make up approximately 12% of the sample.

Regarding this clone: What this receptor recognizes is not known. Nothing much larger sits one base from this clone, and base qualities are not available.

As encoded in the germline V gene, CDR1 is LGHNA while CDR2 is YNFKEQ. Cut back by 0 bases and 3 bases, the V and J ends lie 10 bases apart. CDR3 length: 15 amino acids, cysteine to phenylalanine. Of all the DNA, just the CDR3 is kept, 45 bases in frame from base 1. In Seattle, one collaborating source enrolled patients while the infection was active and tracked those patients longitudinally over the course of disease. The collaborating institutions used their own protocols to collect whole blood in K2EDTA tubes. For TCRbeta analysis, collaborators shipped samples in one of three forms: frozen whole blood, isolated PBMCs, or DNA extracted from either of those sample types.

Material for sequencing was peripheral blood. The sequence derives from an older woman with COVID-19, enrolled during active disease. Here the chain combines TRBV4-2 and TRBJ2-3, with TRBD2 perhaps the D gene, on 6 matching bases. In nucleotide form, the sequence is TGTGCCAGCAGCCAAGAGCGGCTAGCGACAGATACGCAGTATTTT. Translated, it reads CASSQERLATDTQYF.